The source of this TCR beta chain is a study of beta chain features in type 1 diabetes. Overall study findings and caveats: Across all four CD4+ subsets, people with type 1 diabetes showed modestly shorter TCRB CDR3s. Using cDNA template may skew counts toward highly expressing activated cells.

Per the germline V gene, CDR1 is SGHVS and CDR2 is FNYEAQ. This CDR3 has 14 residues. V lost 2 bases to trimming and J lost 3 bases, with 11 bases between them. Every bit of the isolated RNA underwent reverse transcription, so sequencing read expressed TCRB transcripts. Clones were read by immunoSEQ multiplex PCR, and TCRdb kept only the in-frame ones, dropping some. The repertoire includes approximately 330,000 clones, 9.5% to 12% of them detected once, and about 0.015% sits in the top ten. Only one heparinised blood draw was taken per donor, and its volume averaged roughly 120 mL. About this clone: Its antigen is undetermined.

The clonotype originates from a woman aged 30 to 39 in good health. The chain has TRBV7-6 and TRBJ2-7; possible D gene TRBD2, 5 bases. The material sequenced was naive CD4+ T cells from blood. The CDR3 protein is CASSLHGNDYEQYF. The CDR3 DNA sequence: TGTGCCAGCAGCTTACACGGGAATGACTACGAGCAGTACTTC.